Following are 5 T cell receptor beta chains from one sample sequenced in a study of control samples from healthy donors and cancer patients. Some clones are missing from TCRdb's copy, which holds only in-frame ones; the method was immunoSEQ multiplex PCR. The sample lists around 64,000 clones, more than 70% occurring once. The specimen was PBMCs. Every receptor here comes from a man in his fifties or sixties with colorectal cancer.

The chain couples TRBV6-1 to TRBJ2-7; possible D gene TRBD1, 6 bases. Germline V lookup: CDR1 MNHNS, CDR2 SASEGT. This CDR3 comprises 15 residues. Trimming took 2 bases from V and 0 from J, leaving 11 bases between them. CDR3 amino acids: CASSELSRGSYEQYF. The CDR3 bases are TGTGCCAGCAGTGAATTATCCAGGGGCTCCTACGAGCAGTACTTC.

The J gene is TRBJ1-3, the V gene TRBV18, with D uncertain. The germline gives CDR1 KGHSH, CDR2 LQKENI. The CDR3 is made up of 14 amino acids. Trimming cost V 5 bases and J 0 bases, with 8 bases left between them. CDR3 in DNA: TGTGCCAGCTCAGCGACGGACTCTGGAAACACCATATATTTT. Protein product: CASSATDSGNTIYF.

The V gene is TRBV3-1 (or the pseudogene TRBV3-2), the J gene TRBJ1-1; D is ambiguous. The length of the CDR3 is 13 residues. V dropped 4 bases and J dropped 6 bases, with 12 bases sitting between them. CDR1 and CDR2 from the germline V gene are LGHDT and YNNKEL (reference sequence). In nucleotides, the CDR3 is TGTGCCAGCAGCCTATACGAGGAGGCTGAAGCTTTCTTT. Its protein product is CASSLYEEAEAFF.

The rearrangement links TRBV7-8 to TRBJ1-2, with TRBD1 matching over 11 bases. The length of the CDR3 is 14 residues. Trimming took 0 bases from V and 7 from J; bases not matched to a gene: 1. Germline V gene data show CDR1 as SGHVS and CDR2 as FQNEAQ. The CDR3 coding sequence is TGTGCCAGCAGCTTAGCGGGACAGGGGGGTGGCTACACCTTC. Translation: CASSLAGQGGGYTF.

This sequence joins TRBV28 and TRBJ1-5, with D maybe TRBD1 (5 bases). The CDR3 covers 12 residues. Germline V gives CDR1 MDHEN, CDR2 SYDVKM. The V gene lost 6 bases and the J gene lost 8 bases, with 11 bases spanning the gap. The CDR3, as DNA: TGTGCCAGCAGCCTCGGGACTAAGCCCCAGCATTTT. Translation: CASSLGTKPQHF.